This TCR beta chain emerged from a study of response to subunit inactivated influenza vaccine. This clonotype was seen repeatedly, ten times or more. CDR1 is MDHEN and CDR2 is SYDVKM in the germline V gene. Deletions cut 7 bases from V and 4 bases from J, with 17 bases between. The CDR3 is made up of 14 amino acids. One entry per CDR3 protein results from TCRdb running MiXCR on the RT-PCR reads. The sample carries around 600,000 distinct CDR3 sequences, roughly 12% recorded once. These data were also filed under a second study, of T cells expressing NK-cell markers. That paper notes: The authors made TCR beta cDNA libraries by 5'RACE template switching. This switching added a universal primer site and UMIs. From sorted CD3+CD56+NKG2C+, CD3+CD56+NKG2C- and CD3+CD56-NKG2C+ T cells came the TCR beta repertoires. HCMV specificity of the expanded NKG2C+ T cell clones was not established.

This chain links TRBV28 with TRBJ2-7; D is perhaps TRBD1 (6 bases). This specimen was PBMCs from blood, taken on the day of vaccination. The sequence came from a middle-aged man who received an inactivated influenza vaccine. CDR3 sequence: CASKPTGQGYEQYF. As DNA, the CDR3 is TGTGCCAGCAAGCCCACGGGGCAGGGGTACGAGCAGTACTTC.